The rows below give T cell receptor beta chains drawn from one sample of a study of CXCR3-negative and CXCR3-positive naive CD8 T cells. TCRdb reprocessed the 5' RACE reads and stores each CDR3 protein as one record, lacking DNA. Its listing shows roughly 63,000 distinct CDR3 sequences. Sequencing was carried out using naive CXCR3+ CD8+ T cells from blood. Every receptor here comes from a human donor in good health. Some clones in this sample may be carry-over from other donors' samples. Each CDR3 is given with its conserved first and last residue. Where a row states a size, it is once, few, many or the class of an expanded clone; other rows omit it.

v_call: TRBV7-8
j_call: TRBJ2-1
clone_size: NA
cdr3_aa: CASSRDRYNEQFF

v_call: TRBV5-1
j_call: TRBJ2-7
clone_size: NA
cdr3_aa: CASSGDMSYEQYF

v_call: TRBV7-9
j_call: TRBJ2-7
clone_size: NA
cdr3_aa: CASSLSPEQYF

v_call: TRBV10-3
j_call: TRBJ2-3
clone_size: NA
cdr3_aa: CAISVISSVGTDTQYF

v_call: TRBV20-1
j_call: TRBJ2-2
clone_size: NA
cdr3_aa: CSASGRVNTGELFF

v_call: TRBV7-6
j_call: TRBJ2-5
clone_size: NA
cdr3_aa: CASSLVVTGAGETQYF

v_call: TRBV12-3/TRBV12-4
j_call: TRBJ2-5
clone_size: NA
cdr3_aa: CASRSGGGETQYF

v_call: TRBV19
j_call: TRBJ2-5
clone_size: NA
cdr3_aa: CASSIGIRTGETQYF

v_call: TRBV7-2
j_call: TRBJ2-7
clone_size: NA
cdr3_aa: CASSLAGGREQYF

v_call: TRBV3-1
j_call: TRBJ2-3
clone_size: NA
cdr3_aa: CASSQEPDTQYF

v_call: TRBV27
j_call: TRBJ2-7
clone_size: NA
cdr3_aa: CASSPLGLSYEQYF

v_call: TRBV7-9
j_call: TRBJ2-2
clone_size: NA
cdr3_aa: CASSPPGQGGELFF

v_call: TRBV29-1
j_call: TRBJ2-2
clone_size: NA
cdr3_aa: CSVEVPLAGTNTGELFF

v_call: TRBV28
j_call: TRBJ2-7
clone_size: NA
cdr3_aa: CASSPVLARDSYEQYF

v_call: TRBV11-3
j_call: TRBJ2-7
clone_size: NA
cdr3_aa: CASSSRDRMSGQYF

v_call: TRBV5-1
j_call: TRBJ2-7
clone_size: NA
cdr3_aa: CASSLYTANEQYF

v_call: TRBV5-1
j_call: TRBJ2-1
clone_size: NA
cdr3_aa: CASSLLAPQDEQFF

v_call: TRBV7-9
j_call: TRBJ1-1
clone_size: NA
cdr3_aa: CASSHGLMITEAFF

v_call: TRBV6-5
j_call: TRBJ2-5
clone_size: NA
cdr3_aa: CASNPGQGPGQYF

v_call: TRBV27
j_call: TRBJ2-1
clone_size: NA
cdr3_aa: CASRPRDGEQFF

v_call: TRBV10-3
j_call: TRBJ1-1
clone_size: NA
cdr3_aa: CAISEGGRGTTEAFF

v_call: TRBV25-1
j_call: TRBJ2-1
clone_size: NA
cdr3_aa: CASSDPPGGSYNEQFF

v_call: TRBV19
j_call: TRBJ2-7
clone_size: NA
cdr3_aa: CACGGADEQYF

v_call: TRBV7-2
j_call: TRBJ1-1
clone_size: NA
cdr3_aa: CASSLSGHPNTEAFF

v_call: TRBV5-1
j_call: TRBJ1-1
clone_size: NA
cdr3_aa: CASSPDGDTEAFF

v_call: TRBV12-3/TRBV12-4
j_call: TRBJ2-7
clone_size: NA
cdr3_aa: CASSAYEYFTYEQYF

v_call: TRBV5-1
j_call: TRBJ2-5
clone_size: NA
cdr3_aa: CASSLTSGGQETQYF

v_call: TRBV7-9
j_call: TRBJ2-3
clone_size: NA
cdr3_aa: CASSELRGENTDTQYF

v_call: TRBV5-1
j_call: TRBJ2-7
clone_size: NA
cdr3_aa: CASSLAGIPSYEQYF

v_call: TRBV20-1
j_call: TRBJ2-5
clone_size: NA
cdr3_aa: CSARDQGPTETQYF

v_call: TRBV29-1
j_call: TRBJ1-1
clone_size: NA
cdr3_aa: CSVFWGTEAFF

v_call: TRBV29-1
j_call: TRBJ2-7
clone_size: NA
cdr3_aa: CSVEAPAGNEQYF

v_call: TRBV2
j_call: TRBJ1-1
clone_size: NA
cdr3_aa: CASFEAWGTEAFF

v_call: TRBV10-3
j_call: TRBJ2-7
clone_size: NA
cdr3_aa: CAISEHGESYEQYF

v_call: TRBV7-9
j_call: TRBJ2-3
clone_size: NA
cdr3_aa: CASSSPSTDTQYF

v_call: TRBV11-2
j_call: TRBJ1-1
clone_size: NA
cdr3_aa: CASSLGGRTEAFF

v_call: TRBV28
j_call: TRBJ2-1
clone_size: NA
cdr3_aa: CASSAKVLLIGYNEQFF

v_call: TRBV25-1
j_call: TRBJ2-7
clone_size: medium-sized
cdr3_aa: CASSGPYGGGRRYEQYF

v_call: TRBV27
j_call: TRBJ2-7
clone_size: NA
cdr3_aa: CASSFGGGTYEQYF

v_call: TRBV4-2
j_call: TRBJ2-7
clone_size: NA
cdr3_aa: CASSQDFPNLSYEQYF

v_call: TRBV7-8
j_call: TRBJ2-5
clone_size: NA
cdr3_aa: CASSLVVGTDGTQYF

v_call: TRBV28
j_call: TRBJ2-1
clone_size: NA
cdr3_aa: CASSSGILGSSYNEQFF

v_call: TRBV29-1
j_call: TRBJ1-5
clone_size: NA
cdr3_aa: CSAQSGNQPQHF

v_call: TRBV5-1
j_call: TRBJ1-4
clone_size: NA
cdr3_aa: CASSLDARGLDEKLFF

v_call: TRBV4-3
j_call: TRBJ1-1
clone_size: NA
cdr3_aa: CASSPARVSDTEAFF

v_call: TRBV7-3
j_call: TRBJ2-3
clone_size: NA
cdr3_aa: CASSALAGGTDTQYF

v_call: TRBV27
j_call: TRBJ1-2
clone_size: NA
cdr3_aa: CASSSLGQGIRGYTF

v_call: TRBV5-1
j_call: TRBJ1-4
clone_size: NA
cdr3_aa: CASSLDDGVNEKLFF

v_call: TRBV7-9
j_call: TRBJ2-7
clone_size: NA
cdr3_aa: CASSLPGGFEEQYF

v_call: TRBV12-3/TRBV12-4
j_call: TRBJ1-4
clone_size: NA
cdr3_aa: CASVGQGAEKLFF

v_call: TRBV29-1
j_call: TRBJ1-1
clone_size: NA
cdr3_aa: CSVEDSTGVGYRDTEAFF

v_call: TRBV20-1
j_call: TRBJ2-7
clone_size: NA
cdr3_aa: CSARNPQGNEQYF

v_call: TRBV7-9
j_call: TRBJ2-7
clone_size: NA
cdr3_aa: CASRGLAGGSYEQYF

v_call: TRBV15
j_call: TRBJ2-3
clone_size: NA
cdr3_aa: CATSGGTGDDTQYF